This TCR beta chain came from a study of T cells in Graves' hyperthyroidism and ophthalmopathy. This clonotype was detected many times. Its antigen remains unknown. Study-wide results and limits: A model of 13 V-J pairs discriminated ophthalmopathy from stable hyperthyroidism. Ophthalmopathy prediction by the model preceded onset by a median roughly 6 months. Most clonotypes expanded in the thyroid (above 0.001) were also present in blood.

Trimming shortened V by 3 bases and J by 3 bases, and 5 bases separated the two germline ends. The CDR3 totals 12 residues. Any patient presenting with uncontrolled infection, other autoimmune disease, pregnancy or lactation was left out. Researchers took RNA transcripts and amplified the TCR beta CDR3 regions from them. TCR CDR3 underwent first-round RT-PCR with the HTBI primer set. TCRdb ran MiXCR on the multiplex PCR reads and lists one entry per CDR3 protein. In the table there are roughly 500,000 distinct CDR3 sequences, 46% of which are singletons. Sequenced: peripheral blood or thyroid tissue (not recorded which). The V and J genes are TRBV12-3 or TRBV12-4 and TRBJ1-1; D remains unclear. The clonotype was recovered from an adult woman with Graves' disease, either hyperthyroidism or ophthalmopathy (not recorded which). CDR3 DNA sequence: TGTGCCAGCAGTTTCGCCGACACTGAAGCTTTCTTT. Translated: CASSFADTEAFF.